This T cell receptor (beta chain) is drawn from a study of blood T cells in healthy people across ages. The CDR3 extends over 16 amino acids. Germline V gene sequence: CDR1 SSHAT, CDR2 FNYEAQ (reference sequence). The V gene lost 5 bases and the J gene lost 3 bases, with 17 bases spanning the gap. Primers used in a second PCR of roughly 7 to 11 cycles were a sample-barcoded 5' primer and a J-beta primer mix. TCRdb processed the 5' RACE reads anew with MiXCR; each CDR3 protein has one entry. The sample yields about 1.6 million distinct CDR3 sequences, about 35% seen once. This clonotype was observed a handful of times.

Input material: blood. The receptor was derived from a woman aged 25 to 39 in good health. V usage is TRBV7-7 and J usage is TRBJ2-1, with D perhaps matching TRBD1 or TRBD2 (6 bases each). CDR3 amino acids: CASSPVRGADYNEQFF. CDR3 DNA: TGTGCCAGCAGCCCTGTGAGGGGGGCGGACTACAATGAGCAGTTCTTC.